This TCR beta chain emerged from a study of vaccination effects on CD4 cells after COVID-19. As for the study in general: BNT162b2 vaccine or mRNA-1273 vaccine was given to participants in two doses.

Viral peptide pool expansion of antigen-specific CD4+ T cells preceded sequencing in the ViraFEST assay. Subsequent to a culture period of 10 to 11 days, CD4+ T cells were isolated. Vaccinated participants had no history of SARS-CoV-2 infection and tested negative for nucleocapsid antibodies. The culture medium for some 2 million PBMC per well included about 9 IU/ml IL-2 and about 10 ug/ml peptides. A half-medium replacement with IL-2 medium was carried out on days 3 and 7. TCRdb's table, derived via immunoSEQ multiplex PCR, lists solely in-frame clones and lacks some. The sample lists roughly 52,000 clones; 55% to 75% were seen once. About this clone itself: No antigen is known for it.

The receptor comes from a human donor who received a COVID-19 vaccine. The sample here was CD4+ T cells from PBMCs cultured with SARS-CoV-2 spike peptides, taken before COVID-19 vaccination.

The CDR3 sequence is CSASSRAGWVKTQYF. The CDR3 region has the DNA TGCAGTGCTAGTTCGAGGGCGGGTTGGGTAAAGACCCAGTACTTC. The J gene is TRBJ2-5, the V gene TRBV20-1; D perhaps matches TRBD2 (5 bases). The V end lost 3 bases, the J end lost 6 bases, and 20 bases lay between the germline ends. This CDR3 spans 15 amino acids. Germline CDR1 is DFQATT and CDR2 is SNEGSKA (reference sequence).